This record concerns one T cell receptor (beta chain) sequence. Antigen: not known. These data come from a study of CXCR3-negative and CXCR3-positive naive CD8 T cells. CD8+ T cell subsets were each sorted in triplicate, about 330,000 cells apiece. cDNA libraries for TRB were generated by 5' RACE incorporating UMI labels. Reanalyzing the 5' RACE reads, TCRdb keeps one entry per CDR3 protein, without DNA. Its listing shows about 150,000 distinct CDR3 sequences. Study conclusions and caveats: Comparison of naive cells showed more hydrophobic TRB CDR3s in CXCR3-positive than in CXCR3-negative naive cells. Researchers report CXCR3 expression partially decreased after cryopreservation, with fresh PBMCs used in most assays. In both naive subsets diversity was comparably high, whereas memory CD8+ cells showed much lower diversity. Surface CD5 matched across naive subsets, and TRB CDR3 properties served to infer TCR strength.

The material sequenced was naive CXCR3+ CD8+ T cells from blood. Subset given: CD45RO-CCR7+CD27+CD95- naive CD8+ T cells expressing CXCR3 (TNR3+). The TCR was taken from a human donor in good health. Some clones in this sample may be carry-over from other donors' samples.

CDR3 sequence reads: CSVEFGTPEAFF. This chain connects TRBV29-1 to TRBJ1-1; TCRdb returns TRBD1, unconfirmable since there is no DNA. The CDR3 length is 12 residues. CDR1 is SQVTM and CDR2 is ANQGSEA in the germline V gene.